The 21 T cell receptor beta chains given below trace back to one sample, sequenced in a study of breast tumors, draining lymph nodes, adjacent tissues. The lymph nodes were axillary draining lymph nodes from breast cancer patients. TCRdb redid the calling of the multiplex PCR reads with MiXCR, one entry per CDR3 protein. The profile shows approximately 120,000 distinct CDR3 sequences, 20% to 25% of them singletons. The specimen sequenced was axillary lymph node tissue. Receptors were obtained from a female donor with breast cancer. Some clones in this sample may be carry-over from other donors' samples.

This clonotype was counted ten times or more. CDR3 region: CASSVGLAGIEQYF. The CDR3 DNA follows: TGTGCCAGCAGCGTCGGACTAGCGGGAATCGAGCAGTACTTC. This chain links TRBV9 with TRBJ2-7; 12 nucleotides match TRBD2. The V gene end was trimmed by 2 bases and the J gene end by 6 bases; junction bases not matched to a gene: 3. The germline V gene encodes CDR1 SGDLS and CDR2 YYNGEE. The CDR3 length is 14 residues.

This clonotype was picked up a small number of times. The V call is TRBV12-3 or TRBV12-4, the J call TRBJ2-6; D is unclear. The CDR3 sequence is 15 residues long. Trimming took off 5 bases at V and 0 bases at J, with 8 bases between the two ends. The DNA of the CDR3 is TGTGCCAGCAGTAGGAGAAGCTCTGGGGCCAACGTCCTGACTTTC. The encoded protein is CASSRRSSGANVLTF.

This clonotype was seen once. This may come from a read error, since a much larger clone is one base off. The rearrangement links TRBV19 to TRBJ1-6; D unresolved. CDR1 is LNHDA, CDR2 SQIVND, per germline (reference sequence). CDR3 length: 13 residues. V lost 5 bases and J 10 bases, leaving 12 bases between the germline ends. Here the CDR3 reads CASSATRYSPLHF. CDR3 nucleotides: TGTGCCAGTAGTGCGACAAGGTACTCACCCCTCCACTTT.

This clonotype was observed at least ten times. The V and J genes are TRBV6-1 and TRBJ1-4; no clear D. Germline-derived CDR1 and CDR2 are MNHNS and SASEGT. V was pared by 0 bases and J by 6 bases, with 5 bases between. This CDR3 contains 13 residues. The CDR3 is CASSEALYEKLFF. CDR3 nucleotides: TGTGCCAGCAGTGAAGCGCTGTATGAAAAACTGTTTTTT.

This clonotype was seen many times. This chain connects TRBV5-1 to TRBJ2-1; no clear D gene. Deletions cut 2 bases from V and 2 bases from J, with 14 bases between. Germline V gives CDR1 SGHRS, CDR2 YFSETQ. This CDR3 contains 16 residues. CDR3 region: CASSFGPTETYNEQFF. CDR3 nucleotides: TGCGCCAGCAGCTTTGGGCCGACGGAAACCTACAATGAGCAGTTCTTC.

This clonotype was found many times. This chain joins TRBV2 and TRBJ1-2; TRBD1 matches 9 bases. The germline V gene has CDR1 SNHLY and CDR2 FYNNEI. This CDR3 comprises 15 residues. V lost 8 bases and J lost 5; bases outside the gene matches: 12. CDR3 in amino acids: CASRLGTGLEYGYTF. The CDR3 DNA follows: TGTGCCAGCCGGTTAGGGACAGGGCTTGAGTATGGCTACACCTTC.

This clonotype showed up many times. V and J are TRBV10-3 and TRBJ2-1; D unclear. Deletions cut 4 bases from V and 8 bases from J, with 9 bases between. This CDR3 comprises 12 residues. Germline assignment: CDR1 ENHRY and CDR2 SYGVKD. The CDR3 here is CAISVQLDEQFF. The CDR3, as DNA: TGTGCCATCAGTGTACAGCTTGATGAGCAGTTCTTC.

With regard to this clonotype: This may be a read error: a much more frequent sequence differs by one nucleotide. J is TRBJ2-5 and V is TRBV2; the match to TRBD2 covers 7 bases. Germline V CDR1 and CDR2: SNHLY, FYNNEI. This CDR3 has 13 amino acids. The CDR3, as DNA: TGTGCCAGCAGCCCGACTAGCAGGGAGACCCAGTGCTTC. Translated: CASSPTSRETQCF.

At least ten counts were recorded for this clonotype. This sequence joins TRBV6-5 and TRBJ2-1, with D perhaps matching TRBD2 (6 bases). Trimming took 6 bases from V and 0 from J, leaving 12 bases between them. The CDR3 loop spans 15 amino acids. Germline CDR1 MNHEY, CDR2 SVGAGI. CDR3 loop: CASRRRGSSYNEQFF. CDR3 DNA sequence: TGTGCCAGCAGAAGACGGGGGAGCTCCTACAATGAGCAGTTCTTC.

With respect to this clonotype: Being one base from a much bigger clone, this may be a read error. Given the absence of the conserved phenylalanine or tryptophan at the CDR3 end, a read error is likely. The chain couples TRBV24-1 to TRBJ2-2, with D tentatively TRBD1 or TRBD2 (5 bases each). CDR1 is KGHDR, CDR2 SFDVKD, per germline. The CDR3 contains 13 residues. The V gene lost 4 bases and the J gene lost 8 bases, with 10 bases spanning the gap. CDR3 DNA: TGTGCCACCAGTGAAACTAGACAGGGGGAGCTGTTTTCT. This translates into CATSETRQGELFS.

In the case of this clonotype: The missing conserved phenylalanine or tryptophan at the end of this CDR3 makes a read error likely. The chain employs TRBV18 and TRBJ1-1, with 7 bases fitting TRBD1. This CDR3 has 13 amino acids. The V gene's germline CDR1 is KGHSH and CDR2 LQKENI. This CDR3 reads CASSPQGYTEAFI. DNA for the CDR3: TGTGCCAGCTCCCCACAGGGGTACACTGAAGCTTTCATT.

Many counts were recorded for this clonotype. Here the CDR3 DNA reads TGCAGTGCGCGATCAAGCGGGAGGTACGAGCAGTACTTC. Translation: CSARSSGRYEQYF. The chain is built from TRBV20-1 and TRBJ2-7; 9 bases match TRBD2. The CDR3 is made up of 13 amino acids. CDR1 and CDR2 from the germline V gene are DFQATT and SNEGSKA (reference sequence). V dropped 6 bases and J dropped 4; count of bases not matched to a gene: 7.

This clonotype was seen ten or more times. The V gene is TRBV19, the J gene TRBJ1-2, with 9 nucleotides matching TRBD1. The CDR3 totals 15 residues. V was clipped by 3 bases and J by 7 bases; unmatched bases: 9. Germline CDR1 is LNHDA and CDR2 is SQIVND (reference sequence). CDR3 protein: CASSMYRGQGIGYTF. The DNA for the CDR3 is TGTGCCAGTAGTATGTATAGAGGACAGGGGATTGGCTACACCTTC. The full variable domain, rest sourced from reference TRBV19 and TRBJ1-2, is DGGITQSPKYLFRKEGQNVTLSCEQNLNHDAMYWYRQDPGQGLRLIYYSQIVNDFQKGDIAEGYSVSREKKESFPLTVTSAQKNPTAFYLCASSMYRGQGIGYTFGSGTRLTVV.

Ten or more counts support this clonotype. The chain recombines TRBV11-2 with TRBJ2-5; D is possibly TRBD2 (5 bases). This CDR3 has 12 residues. Trimming removed 3 bases at V and 7 bases at J, with 9 bases between. The germline V gene has CDR1 SGHAT and CDR2 FQNNGV. The DNA of the CDR3 is TGTGCCAGCAGCTTTGGAACTAGGACCCAGTACTTC. This encodes CASSFGTRTQYF.

For this clonotype: A read error is likely, as this CDR3 ends without the conserved phenylalanine or tryptophan. The CDR3 loop is CSASGASGKADTQHL. As DNA, the CDR3 is TGCAGTGCTAGTGGGGCTAGCGGGAAGGCAGATACGCAGCATTTA. The chain has TRBV20-1 and TRBJ2-3, with D possibly matching TRBD1 (5 bases). Near its end, the DNA agrees better with TRBJ1-5, so the J call may be wrong. Germline V gene sequence: CDR1 DFQATT, CDR2 SNEGSKA (reference sequence). The CDR3 sequence is 15 residues long.

This clonotype was picked up many times. The chain is built from TRBV10-2 and TRBJ2-7; D is perhaps TRBD2 (7 bases). Trimming removed 10 bases at V and 1 base at J, with 17 bases between. Germline values: CDR1 WSHSY, CDR2 SAAADI. The CDR3 sequence is 14 residues long. The CDR3 coding sequence is TGCGCCACTCGGCCGGGGGGCAGATCCTACGAGCAGTACTTC. As protein: CATRPGGRSYEQYF.

Notes on this clonotype: A much larger clone lies a single base off, so this may be a read error. The J gene is TRBJ2-1, the V gene TRBV9; 12 positions match TRBD2. There are 16 residues in the CDR3. The germline V gene has CDR1 SGDLS and CDR2 YYNGEE. As DNA, the CDR3 is TGTGCCAGCAGCCGTCTAGCGGGAGGGTACTACAATGGGCAGTTCTTC. It codes for CASSRLAGGYYNGQFF.

In its sample, this clonotype was seen many times. The J gene is TRBJ2-7, the V gene TRBV12-3 or TRBV12-4; D is perhaps TRBD1 (6 bases). V was cut by 5 bases and J by 4 bases, with 15 bases left in between. The CDR3 length is 14 residues. This CDR3 is CASSVTGYPYEQYF. The CDR3 nucleotides are TGTGCCAGCAGTGTTACAGGGTACCCTTACGAGCAGTACTTC.

This clonotype was recorded many times. V gene TRBV10-2 combines with J gene TRBJ2-1; 9 positions match TRBD2. V lost 2 bases to trimming and J lost 4 bases; unmatched junction nucleotides: 3. Germline loops: CDR1 WSHSY, CDR2 SAAADI. CDR3 length equals 15 residues. The CDR3 nucleotides read TGCGCCAGCAGTGAGGCGCTAGCGGGGTACAATGAGCAGTTCTTC. This sequence encodes CASSEALAGYNEQFF.

This clonotype has ten or more counts. The chain joins TRBV11-2 to TRBJ2-3, with D possibly TRBD2 on 5 matching bases. The CDR3 has 15 amino acids. The V and J ends lost 5 bases and 2 bases respectively, with 14 bases between them. Germline V lookup: CDR1 SGHAT, CDR2 FQNNGV. CDR3 DNA sequence: TGTGCCAGCAGCCCCCTCGGGAATCCCACAGATACGCAGTATTTT. This codes for CASSPLGNPTDTQYF.

As regards this clonotype: A much more abundant neighbour one base away suggests this may be a read error. The chain has TRBV27 and TRBJ2-6, with a weak D call TRBD2 (6 bases). V gave up 4 bases and J gave up 3 bases, with 10 bases separating them. Germline CDR1 is MNHEY and CDR2 is SMNVEV (reference sequence). The CDR3 extends over 15 amino acids. The CDR3 DNA is TGTGCCAGCAGTTCTTGGGGGGTTGGGGCCAACGTCCTGACTTTC. Protein product: CASSSWGVGANVLTF.